This is a list of T cell receptor beta chains from one sample in a study of cytomegalovirus exposure and HLA in healthy donors. TCRdb's copy holds only in-frame clones and misses some; the assay was immunoSEQ multiplex PCR. The data contain 95,000 to 150,000 clones, roughly 70% of them singletons. Material: PBMCs. Receptor source: a man aged 35 to 55 in good health and CMV-seropositive. Each CDR3 is given with its conserved first and last residue.

V gene,J gene,CDR3 protein
TRBV7-7,TRBJ2-4,CASSATLGTGEFENIQYF
TRBV7-3,TRBJ2-5,CASSPTTGGGETQYF
TRBV18,TRBJ1-1,CASSPRQGADEAFF
TRBV19,TRBJ1-2,CASSAGLLQGYTF
TRBV9,TRBJ2-7,CASSVDRGEQYF
TRBV29-1,TRBJ1-1,CSVGREGTEAFF
TRBV4-2,TRBJ1-1,CASSQMGQGNTEAFF
TRBV10-3,TRBJ1-5,CAISPGGARGNQPQHF
TRBV6-1,TRBJ2-7,CASGTSGFYEQYF
TRBV27,TRBJ2-7,CASSSGRGRGQYF
TRBV27,TRBJ1-2,CASSSSNYGYTF
TRBV2,TRBJ2-6,CASRTGYSGANVLTF
TRBV2,TRBJ2-7,CASSERGATAFPYEQYF
TRBV30,TRBJ1-5,CAWRGTVNQPQHF
TRBV11-2,TRBJ1-6,CASSLDRESPLHF
TRBV6-4,TRBJ2-3,CASSDSVGGTADTQYF
TRBV28,TRBJ2-7,CASTAGLGVADEQYF
TRBV27,TRBJ1-2,CASSFTTTGHGYTF
TRBV7-2,TRBJ2-7,CASSSLPLSGQYF
TRBV6-1,TRBJ2-2,CASSEPRVRSDTGELFF
TRBV7-9,TRBJ2-4,CASSLEGGGIQYF
TRBV5-4,TRBJ2-7,CASSFPGAGYEQYF
TRBV7-8,TRBJ2-3,CASSPRLAGDGDTQYF
TRBV5-4,TRBJ1-2,CASSRTGGIVNYGYTF
TRBV6-5,TRBJ1-3,CASSPQGASGNTIYF
TRBV2,TRBJ2-2,CASSVGQTNTGELFF
TRBV19,TRBJ1-2,CASSGAGGYTF
TRBV2,TRBJ1-4,CASSARTNYEKLFF
TRBV7-9,TRBJ2-1,CASTPTSGSYEQFF
TRBV28,TRBJ2-3,CASRLTSGRGNTQYF
TRBV5-1,TRBJ1-3,CASSLAQGASGNTIYF
TRBV6-1,TRBJ2-2,CASNPRGAGELFF
TRBV4-2,TRBJ2-4,CASSQVGTRETKNIQYF
TRBV25-1,TRBJ1-2,CASSGTGRYGYTF
TRBV7-8,TRBJ2-1,CASSLPGLAGGSRDNEQFF
TRBV30,TRBJ2-7,CAWSNTGGYEQYF
TRBV5-6,TRBJ2-5,CASSLGKNGGFGETQYF
TRBV29-1,TRBJ2-7,CSVIQGGEQYF
TRBV5-1,TRBJ1-2,CASQRGGGADGYTF
TRBV7-2,TRBJ2-5,CASSSSGRETQYF